The entry below gives a single T cell receptor (beta chain) sequence along with its context. Its matching antigen is unknown. The data were obtained in a study of T-cell reconstitution after alpha-beta-depleted transplantation in children. Broader study findings: After transplant, at about two months, alpha-beta T cells were reportedly derived from several hundred expanded graft clones. Day-60 TCRbeta diversity that was high in some patients was derived from surviving recipient T cells and thymic progenitors.

As it was prepared, the TCRbeta library received unique molecular identifiers. Each CDR3 protein is one row after TCRdb ran MiXCR on the PCR reads. The data hold hundreds of thousands of distinct CDR3 sequences, with 10% to 15% observed a single time. This CDR3 region has 16 residues. V was trimmed by 0 bases and J by 2 bases, leaving 12 bases between them. CDR1 is LGHDT and CDR2 is YNNKEL in the germline V gene (reference sequence). The receptor comes from a male patient aged 10 to 17 who had a stem cell transplant for acute myeloid leukemia, so the T cells may come from the graft donor. The rearrangement joins TRBV3-1 to TRBJ2-3; D is uncertain. The sample in question was PBMCs, mostly from graft donor cells, obtained 360 days after TCRalphabeta/CD19-depleted stem cell transplant. Written as DNA, the CDR3 is TGTGCCAGCAGCCAAGACCTTCATAGCTACACAGATACGCAGTATTTT. Protein: CASSQDLHSYTDTQYF.